This T cell receptor (beta chain) was sequenced for a study of T cells after yellow fever vaccination. General observations from the study: The secondary response showed a weaker magnitude and a faster peak, day 5 versus 15. From the bulk population, abundant clonotypes could contaminate and appear within FACS-sorted repertoires. A limited proportion of clonotypes was detected within both the CD4 and CD8 compartments.

A remark on this clonotype: No antigen is known for it.

Conversion of TCR transcripts into cDNA relied on 5'RACE template switching, which added a universal primer site and UMIs. MiXCR, applied by TCRdb to the 5' RACE reads, yields one record per CDR3 protein. The profile covers 450,000 to 550,000 distinct CDR3 sequences, with 21% appearing a single time and about 15% taken by the ten largest. V dropped 5 bases and J dropped 3; count of bases not matched to a gene: 6. This CDR3 has 17 residues. The clonotype comes from a man aged 18 to 30 who received the YFV17D yellow fever vaccine. Specimen: PBMCs, collected more than 20 days after the first yellow fever vaccination. The chain carries TRBV12-3 or TRBV12-4 and TRBJ2-2; 13 nucleotides line up with TRBD2. CDR3 coding DNA: TGTGCCAGCAGTCCAGGGACTAGCGGGGACCACACCGGGGAGCTGTTTTTT. Amino acids: CASSPGTSGDHTGELFF.